The sequence of this T cell receptor beta chain was determined in a study of identical twins. V lost 2 bases to trimming and J lost 5 bases; unmatched junction nucleotides: 5. The CDR3 covers 14 residues. In germline, CDR1 is SGHTA, CDR2 FQGNSA. TCRdb reanalysed the 5' RACE reads using MiXCR and keeps one entry per CDR3 protein. Altogether 1.5 million to 2 million distinct CDR3 sequences are present, about 32% being singletons, with the ten largest covering more than 0.25%. This sequence was found in a newborn girl in good health. This chain connects TRBV7-2 to TRBJ1-1, with 7 positions matching TRBD1. The material sequenced was cord blood. Here the CDR3 DNA reads TGTGCCAGCAGCTTAATAACAGGGGTTACTGAAGCTTTCTTT. This translates into CASSLITGVTEAFF.